The 2 T cell receptor beta chains in this list originate from one sample, sequenced in a study of blood T cell repertoires in COVID-19. The protocol was immunoSEQ multiplex PCR, while the TCRdb copy is restricted to in-frame clones and leaves out a portion. The table shows roughly 290,000 clones, with around 86% occurring only once. The sample taken for sequencing was peripheral blood. The source is a woman younger than 45 who had recovered from COVID-19.

This chain links TRBV7-6 with TRBJ2-2; D may be TRBD2 (6 bases). CDR1 is SGHVS and CDR2 is FNYEAQ in the germline V gene. V was pared by 4 bases and J by 7 bases, with 19 bases between. The CDR3 loop spans 16 amino acids. The CDR3 loop is CASSSGTLREGGELFF. The CDR3 region has the DNA TGTGCCAGCAGCTCCGGGACTCTCCGCGAGGGCGGGGAGCTGTTTTTT.

The chain recombines TRBV30 with TRBJ1-3, with 8 bases that match TRBD1. The trim removed 5 bases at V and 0 bases at J, leaving 6 bases unmatched. The CDR3 covers 15 residues. The germline V gene encodes CDR1 GTSNPN and CDR2 SVGIG (reference sequence). CDR3 region: CAWAYRGGSGNTIYF. In DNA, the CDR3 is TGTGCCTGGGCTTACAGGGGGGGCTCTGGAAACACCATATATTTT.